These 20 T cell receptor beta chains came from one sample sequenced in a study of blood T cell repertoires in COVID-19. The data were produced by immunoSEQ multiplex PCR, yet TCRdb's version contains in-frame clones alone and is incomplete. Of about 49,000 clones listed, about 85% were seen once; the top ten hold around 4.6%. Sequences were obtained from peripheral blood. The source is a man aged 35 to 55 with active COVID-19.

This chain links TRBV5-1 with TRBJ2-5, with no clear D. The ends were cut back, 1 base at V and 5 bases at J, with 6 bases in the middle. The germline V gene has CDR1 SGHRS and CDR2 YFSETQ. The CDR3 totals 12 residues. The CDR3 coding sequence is TGCGCCAGCAGCTTGTCCGGGGAGACCCAGTACTTC. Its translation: CASSLSGETQYF.

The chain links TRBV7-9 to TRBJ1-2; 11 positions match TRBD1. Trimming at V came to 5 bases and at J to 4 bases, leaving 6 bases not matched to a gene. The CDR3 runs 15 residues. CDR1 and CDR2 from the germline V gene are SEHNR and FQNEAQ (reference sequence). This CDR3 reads CASSQGQGEAYGYTF. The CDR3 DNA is TGTGCCAGCAGCCAGGGACAGGGGGAGGCCTATGGCTACACCTTC.

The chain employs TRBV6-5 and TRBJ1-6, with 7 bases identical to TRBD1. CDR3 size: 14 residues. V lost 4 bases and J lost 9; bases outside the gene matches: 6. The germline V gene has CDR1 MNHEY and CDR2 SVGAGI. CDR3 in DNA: TGTGCCAGCAGTTTCGACAGGGATCTTTCACCCCTCCACTTT. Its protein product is CASSFDRDLSPLHF.

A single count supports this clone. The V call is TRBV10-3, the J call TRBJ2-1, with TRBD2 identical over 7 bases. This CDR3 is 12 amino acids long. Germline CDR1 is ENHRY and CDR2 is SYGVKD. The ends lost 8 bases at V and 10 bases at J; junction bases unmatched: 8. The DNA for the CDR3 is TGTGCCATCGCGGGAGAGGTAAGAGAGCAGTTCTTC. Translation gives CAIAGEVREQFF.

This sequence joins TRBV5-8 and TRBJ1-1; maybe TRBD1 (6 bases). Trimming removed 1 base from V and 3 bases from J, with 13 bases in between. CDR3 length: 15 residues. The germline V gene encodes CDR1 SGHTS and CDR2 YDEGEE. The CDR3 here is CASSLPGGPDTEAFF. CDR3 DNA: TGTGCCAGCAGCTTGCCCGGGGGGCCGGACACTGAAGCTTTCTTT.

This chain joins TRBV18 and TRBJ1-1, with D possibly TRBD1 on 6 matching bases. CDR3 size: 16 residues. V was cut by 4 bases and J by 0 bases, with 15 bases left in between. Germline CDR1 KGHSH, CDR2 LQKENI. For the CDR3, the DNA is TGTGCCAGCTCACTCGTCCCACAGGGTATGAACACTGAAGCTTTCTTT. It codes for CASSLVPQGMNTEAFF.

The CDR3 spells CASSPDSSVGYTF. The CDR3 DNA is TGCGCCAGCAGTCCCGACAGTTCGGTAGGCTACACCTTC. The chain employs TRBV10-2 and TRBJ1-2; tentatively, D is TRBD1 (5 bases). Trimming took off 5 bases at V and 8 bases at J, with 15 bases between the two ends. This CDR3 is built from 13 residues. Germline values: CDR1 WSHSY, CDR2 SAAADI.

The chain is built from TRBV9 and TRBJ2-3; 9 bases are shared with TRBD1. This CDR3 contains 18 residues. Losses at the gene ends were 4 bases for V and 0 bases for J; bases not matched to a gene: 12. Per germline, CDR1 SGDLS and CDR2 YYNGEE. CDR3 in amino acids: CASSRRGQGPLSTDTQYF. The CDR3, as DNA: TGTGCCAGCAGCCGGCGCGGACAGGGGCCCCTTAGCACAGATACGCAGTATTTT.

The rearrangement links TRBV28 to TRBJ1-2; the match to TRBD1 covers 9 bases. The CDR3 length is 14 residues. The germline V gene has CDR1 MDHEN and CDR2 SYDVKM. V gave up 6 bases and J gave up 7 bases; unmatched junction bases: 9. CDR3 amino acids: CASRSGQGTFGYTF. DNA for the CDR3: TGTGCCAGCAGGTCCGGACAGGGGACATTTGGCTACACCTTC.

The CDR3 loop reads CASRMPGSSYNEQFF. CDR3 nucleotides: TGCGCCAGCAGGATGCCTGGCTCATCCTACAATGAGCAGTTCTTC. The J gene is TRBJ2-1, the V gene TRBV10-1; no definite D call. The CDR3 consists of 15 residues. In germline, CDR1 is WNHNN, CDR2 SYGVQD (reference sequence). Trimming stripped 6 bases from V and 1 base from J, with 13 bases between.

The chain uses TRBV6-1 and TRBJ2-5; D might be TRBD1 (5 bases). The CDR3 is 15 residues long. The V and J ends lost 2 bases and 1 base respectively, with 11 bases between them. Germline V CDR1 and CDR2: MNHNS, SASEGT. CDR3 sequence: CASSEQGSSQETQYF. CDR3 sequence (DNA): TGTGCCAGCAGTGAACAGGGATCCAGCCAAGAGACCCAGTACTTC.

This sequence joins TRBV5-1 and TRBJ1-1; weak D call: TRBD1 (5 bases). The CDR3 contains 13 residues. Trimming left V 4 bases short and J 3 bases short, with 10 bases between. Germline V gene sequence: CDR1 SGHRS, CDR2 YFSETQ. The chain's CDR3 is CASSTAGYTEAFF. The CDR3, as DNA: TGCGCCAGCAGCACAGCAGGGTACACTGAAGCTTTCTTT. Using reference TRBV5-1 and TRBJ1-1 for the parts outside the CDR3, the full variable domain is KAGVTQTPRYLIKTRGQQVTLSCSPISGHRSVSWYQQTPGQGLQFLFEYFSETQRNKGNFPGRFSGRQFSNSRSEMNVSTLELGDSALYLCASSTAGYTEAFFGQGTRLTVV.

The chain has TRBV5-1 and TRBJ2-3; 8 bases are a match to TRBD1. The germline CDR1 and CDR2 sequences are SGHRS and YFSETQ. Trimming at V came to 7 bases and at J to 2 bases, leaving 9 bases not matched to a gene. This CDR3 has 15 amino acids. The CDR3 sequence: CASVQGEFFTDTQYF. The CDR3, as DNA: TGCGCCAGCGTACAGGGGGAATTTTTCACAGATACGCAGTATTTT.

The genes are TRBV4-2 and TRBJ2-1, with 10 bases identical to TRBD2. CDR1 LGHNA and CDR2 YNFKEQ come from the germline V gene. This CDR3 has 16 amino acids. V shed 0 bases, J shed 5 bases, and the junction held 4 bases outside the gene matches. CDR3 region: CASSQDFTSGDNEQFF. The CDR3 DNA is TGTGCCAGCAGCCAAGATTTTACTAGCGGGGACAATGAGCAGTTCTTC.

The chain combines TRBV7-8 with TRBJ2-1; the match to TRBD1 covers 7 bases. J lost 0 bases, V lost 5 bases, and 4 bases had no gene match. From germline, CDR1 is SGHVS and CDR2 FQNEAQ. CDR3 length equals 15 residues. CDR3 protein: CASSLGQVSYNEQFF. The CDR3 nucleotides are TGTGCCAGCAGCCTCGGACAGGTCTCCTACAATGAGCAGTTCTTC.

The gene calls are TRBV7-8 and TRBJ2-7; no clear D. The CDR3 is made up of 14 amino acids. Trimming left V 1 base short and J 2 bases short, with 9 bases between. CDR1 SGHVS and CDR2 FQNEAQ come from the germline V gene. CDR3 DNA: TGTGCCAGCAGCTTAGTCAGGATACCCTACGAGCAGTACTTC. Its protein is CASSLVRIPYEQYF.

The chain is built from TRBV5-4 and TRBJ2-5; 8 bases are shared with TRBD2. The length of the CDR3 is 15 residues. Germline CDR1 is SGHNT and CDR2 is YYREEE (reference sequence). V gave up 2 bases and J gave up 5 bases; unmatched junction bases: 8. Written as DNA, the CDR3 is TGTGCCAGCAGCTTACAACCCATAGCGGGGGAGACCCAGTACTTC. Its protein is CASSLQPIAGETQYF.

CDR3 coding DNA: TGCGCCAGCAGCTTATCCGGGACTGCTGGAAACACCATATATTTT. This gives the protein CASSLSGTAGNTIYF. The rearrangement links TRBV5-1 to TRBJ1-3, with D perhaps matching TRBD1 (5 bases). This CDR3 is 15 amino acids long. CDR1 is SGHRS, CDR2 YFSETQ, per germline. Trimming stripped 2 bases from V and 2 bases from J, with 11 bases between.

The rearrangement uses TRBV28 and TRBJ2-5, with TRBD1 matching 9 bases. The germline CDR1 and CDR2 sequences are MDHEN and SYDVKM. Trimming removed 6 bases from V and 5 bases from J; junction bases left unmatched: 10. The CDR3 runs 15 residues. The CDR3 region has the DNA TGTGCCAGCAGCACACAACAGGGGGCCGGGGAGACCCAGTACTTC. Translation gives CASSTQQGAGETQYF.

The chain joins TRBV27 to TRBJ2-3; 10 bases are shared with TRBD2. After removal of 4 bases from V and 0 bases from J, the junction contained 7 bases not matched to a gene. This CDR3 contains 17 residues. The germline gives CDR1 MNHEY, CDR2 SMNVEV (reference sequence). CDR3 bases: TGTGCCAGCAGTTCACTAGCGGGGTTTACTAGCACAGATACGCAGTATTTT. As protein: CASSSLAGFTSTDTQYF.